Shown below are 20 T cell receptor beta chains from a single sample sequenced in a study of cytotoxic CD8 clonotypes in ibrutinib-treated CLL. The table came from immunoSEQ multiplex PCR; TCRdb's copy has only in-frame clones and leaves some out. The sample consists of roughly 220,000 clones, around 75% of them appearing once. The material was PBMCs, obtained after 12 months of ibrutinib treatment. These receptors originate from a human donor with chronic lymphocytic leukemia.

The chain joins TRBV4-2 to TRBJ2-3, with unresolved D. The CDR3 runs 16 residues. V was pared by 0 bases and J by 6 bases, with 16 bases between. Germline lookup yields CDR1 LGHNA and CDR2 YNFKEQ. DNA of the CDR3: TGTGCCAGCAGCCAAGATACGGCAGCTTTGACTGATACGCAGTATTTT. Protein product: CASSQDTAALTDTQYF.

CDR3 amino acids: CASSVTFVETQYF. In DNA form, the CDR3 reads TGTGCCAGCAGCGTGACTTTTGTAGAGACCCAGTACTTC. The chain is built from TRBV9 and TRBJ2-5; D remains unclear. Trimming cost V 2 bases and J 4 bases, with 9 bases left between them. The germline V gene encodes CDR1 SGDLS and CDR2 YYNGEE. This CDR3 is built from 13 residues.

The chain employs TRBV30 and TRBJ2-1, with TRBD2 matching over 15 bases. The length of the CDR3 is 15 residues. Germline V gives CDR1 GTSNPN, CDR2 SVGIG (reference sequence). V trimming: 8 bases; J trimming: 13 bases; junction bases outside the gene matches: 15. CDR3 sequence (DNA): TGTGCCCTAACCCGGACTAGCGGGGGGGCTGCTGAACAGTTCTTC. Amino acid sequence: CALTRTSGGAAEQFF.

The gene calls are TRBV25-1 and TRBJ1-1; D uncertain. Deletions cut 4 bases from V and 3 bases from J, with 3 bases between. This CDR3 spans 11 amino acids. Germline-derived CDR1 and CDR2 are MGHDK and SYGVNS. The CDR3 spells CASSGDTEAFF. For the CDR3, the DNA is TGTGCCAGCAGTGGGGACACTGAAGCTTTCTTT.

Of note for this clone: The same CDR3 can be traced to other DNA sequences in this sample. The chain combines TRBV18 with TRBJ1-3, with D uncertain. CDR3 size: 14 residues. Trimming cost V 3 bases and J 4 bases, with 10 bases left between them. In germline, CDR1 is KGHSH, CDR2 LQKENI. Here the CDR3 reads CASSPPGSGNTIYF. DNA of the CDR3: TGTGCCAGCTCACCGCCAGGATCGGGAAACACCATATATTTT.

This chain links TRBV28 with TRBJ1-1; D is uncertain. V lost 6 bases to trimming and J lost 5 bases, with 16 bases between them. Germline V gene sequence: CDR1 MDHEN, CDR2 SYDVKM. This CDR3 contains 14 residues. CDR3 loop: CASRIGLPMTEAFF. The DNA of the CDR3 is TGTGCCAGCAGGATAGGACTGCCGATGACTGAAGCTTTCTTT.

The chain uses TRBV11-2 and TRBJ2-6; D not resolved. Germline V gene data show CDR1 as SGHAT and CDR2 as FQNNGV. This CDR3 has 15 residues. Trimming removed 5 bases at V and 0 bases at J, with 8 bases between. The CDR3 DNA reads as TGTGCCAGCAGCGTGGACCTCTCTGGGGCCAACGTCCTGACTTTC. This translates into CASSVDLSGANVLTF.

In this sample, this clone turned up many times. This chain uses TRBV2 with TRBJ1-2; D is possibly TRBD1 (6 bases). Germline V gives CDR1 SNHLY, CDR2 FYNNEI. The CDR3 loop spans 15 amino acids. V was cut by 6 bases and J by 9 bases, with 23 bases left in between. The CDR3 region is CASRPPDHQGLRYTF. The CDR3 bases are TGTGCCAGCAGGCCACCTGACCATCAGGGGTTGCGCTACACCTTC.

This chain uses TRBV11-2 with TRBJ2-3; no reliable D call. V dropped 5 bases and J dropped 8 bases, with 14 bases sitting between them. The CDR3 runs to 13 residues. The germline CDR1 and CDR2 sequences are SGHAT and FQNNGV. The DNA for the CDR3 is TGTGCCAGCAGCCTCGACCGGGTAGCTACGCAGTATTTT. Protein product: CASSLDRVATQYF.

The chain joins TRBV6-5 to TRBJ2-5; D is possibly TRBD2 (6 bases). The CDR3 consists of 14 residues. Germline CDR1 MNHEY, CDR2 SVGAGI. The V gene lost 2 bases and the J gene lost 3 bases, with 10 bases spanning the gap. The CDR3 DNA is TGTGCCAGCAGTTACCGTAGACTAGAAGAGACCCAGTACTTC. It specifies CASSYRRLEETQYF.

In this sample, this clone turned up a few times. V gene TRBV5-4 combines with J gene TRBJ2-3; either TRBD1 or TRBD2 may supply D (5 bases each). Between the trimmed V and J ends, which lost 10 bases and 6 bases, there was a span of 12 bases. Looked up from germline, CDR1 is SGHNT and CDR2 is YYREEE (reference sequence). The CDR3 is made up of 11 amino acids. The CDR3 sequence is CAGGPRDTQYF. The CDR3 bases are TGTGCCGGGGGACCACGGGATACGCAGTATTTT.

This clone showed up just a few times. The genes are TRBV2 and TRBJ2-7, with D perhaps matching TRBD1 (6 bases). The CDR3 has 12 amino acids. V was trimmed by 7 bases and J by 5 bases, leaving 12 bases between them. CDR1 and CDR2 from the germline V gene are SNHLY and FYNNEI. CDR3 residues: CASNWQGNEQYF. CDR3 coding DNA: TGTGCCAGCAATTGGCAGGGGAACGAGCAGTACTTC.

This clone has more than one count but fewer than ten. The CDR3: CASSESGTGVQPQHF. The CDR3 nucleotides are TGTGCCAGCAGTGAATCCGGGACAGGGGTCCAGCCCCAGCATTTT. This chain joins TRBV25-1 and TRBJ1-5; TRBD1 matches at 10 bases. The CDR3 consists of 15 residues. The junction had 4 bases not matched to a gene; V was cut back by 1 base and J by 7 bases. Germline CDR1 and CDR2: MGHDK and SYGVNS.

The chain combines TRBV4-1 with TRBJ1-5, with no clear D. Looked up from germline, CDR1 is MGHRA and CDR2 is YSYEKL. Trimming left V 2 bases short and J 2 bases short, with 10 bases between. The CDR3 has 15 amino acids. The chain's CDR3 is CASSQPARGNQPQHF. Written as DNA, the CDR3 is TGCGCCAGCAGCCAACCAGCCCGAGGCAATCAGCCCCAGCATTTT.

CDR3 region: CASRRTMGRGYTF. DNA for the CDR3: TGTGCCAGCAGGCGAACAATGGGGCGCGGCTACACCTTC. This chain uses TRBV6-5 with TRBJ1-2; tentatively, D is TRBD1 (5 bases). V was shortened by 6 bases and J by 8 bases, with 16 bases between the two germline ends. This CDR3 is 13 amino acids long. Germline V gene lookup returns CDR1 MNHEY and CDR2 SVGAGI.

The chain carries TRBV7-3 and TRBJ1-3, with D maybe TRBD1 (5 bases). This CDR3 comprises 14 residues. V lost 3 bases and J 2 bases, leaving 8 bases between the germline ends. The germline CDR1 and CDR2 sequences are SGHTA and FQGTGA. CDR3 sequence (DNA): TGTGCCAGCAGCTTCGGGGACGCTGGAAACACCATATATTTT. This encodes CASSFGDAGNTIYF.

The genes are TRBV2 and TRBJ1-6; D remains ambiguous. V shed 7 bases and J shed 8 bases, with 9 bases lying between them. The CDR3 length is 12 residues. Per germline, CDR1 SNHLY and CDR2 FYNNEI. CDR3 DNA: TGTGCCAGCATGAGCAGTGATTCACCCCTCCACTTT. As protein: CASMSSDSPLHF. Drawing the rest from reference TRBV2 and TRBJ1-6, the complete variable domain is EPEVTQTPSHQVTQMGQEVILRCVPISNHLYFYWYRQILGQKVEFLVSFYNNEISEKSEIFDDQFSVERPDGSNFTLKIRSTKLEDSAMYFCASMSSDSPLHFGNGTRLTVT.

This chain's CDR3 is CASSAHGSNYGYTF. The CDR3 DNA follows: TGTGCCAGCAGTGCACACGGGAGCAACTATGGCTACACCTTC. The chain carries TRBV6-4 and TRBJ1-2; D gene ambiguous. With 4 bases removed from V and 2 bases from J, the gap between germline ends came to 11 bases. The CDR3 spans 14 residues. Germline values: CDR1 MRHNA, CDR2 SNTAGT.

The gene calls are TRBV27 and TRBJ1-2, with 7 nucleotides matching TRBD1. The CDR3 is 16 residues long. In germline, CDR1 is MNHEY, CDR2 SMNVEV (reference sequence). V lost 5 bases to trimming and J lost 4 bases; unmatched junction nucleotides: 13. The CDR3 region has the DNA TGTGCCAGCAGTGCATCACAGGGGAGGGTGGGCTATGGCTACACCTTC. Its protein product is CASSASQGRVGYGYTF.

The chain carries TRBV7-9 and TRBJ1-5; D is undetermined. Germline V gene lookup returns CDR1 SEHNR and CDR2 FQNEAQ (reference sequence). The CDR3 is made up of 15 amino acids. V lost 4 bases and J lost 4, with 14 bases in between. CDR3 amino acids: CASSSDAGSNQPQHF. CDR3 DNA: TGTGCCAGCAGCTCAGATGCGGGTTCTAATCAGCCCCAGCATTTT.